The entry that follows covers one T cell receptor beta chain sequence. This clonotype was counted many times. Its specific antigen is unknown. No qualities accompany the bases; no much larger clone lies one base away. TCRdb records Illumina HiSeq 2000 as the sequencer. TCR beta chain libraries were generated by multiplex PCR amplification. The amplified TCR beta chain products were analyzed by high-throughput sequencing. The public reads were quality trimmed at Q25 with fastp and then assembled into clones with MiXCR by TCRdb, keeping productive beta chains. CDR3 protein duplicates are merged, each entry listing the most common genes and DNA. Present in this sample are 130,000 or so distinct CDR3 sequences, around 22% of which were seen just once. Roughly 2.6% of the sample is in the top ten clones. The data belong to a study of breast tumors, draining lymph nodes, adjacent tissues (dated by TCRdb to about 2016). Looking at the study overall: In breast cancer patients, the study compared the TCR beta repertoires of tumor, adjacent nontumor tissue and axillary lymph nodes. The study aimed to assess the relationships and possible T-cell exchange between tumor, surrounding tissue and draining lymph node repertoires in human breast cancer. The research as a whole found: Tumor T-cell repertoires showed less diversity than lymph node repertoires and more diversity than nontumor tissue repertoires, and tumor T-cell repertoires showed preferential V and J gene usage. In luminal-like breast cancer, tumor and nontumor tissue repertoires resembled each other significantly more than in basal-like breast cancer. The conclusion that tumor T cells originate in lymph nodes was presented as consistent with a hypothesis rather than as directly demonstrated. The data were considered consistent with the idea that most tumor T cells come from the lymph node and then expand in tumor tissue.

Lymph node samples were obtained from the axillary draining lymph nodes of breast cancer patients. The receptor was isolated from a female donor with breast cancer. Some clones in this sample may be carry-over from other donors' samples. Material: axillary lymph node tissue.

The sequenced DNA is TGCAGCGCTTCTCTAGCGGCGACAGATACGCAGTATTTT. This translates into CSASLAATDTQYF. The chain is assembled from TRBV29-1 and TRBJ2-3; 7 bases in the middle match TRBD2. At the junction V is shortened by 7 bases and J by 3 bases; bases outside the gene matches: 7. The CDR3 contains 13 residues, cysteine and phenylalanine counted. The entry retains the CDR3 DNA only, 39 bases that are in frame from base 1. Via the germline V gene, CDR1 is SQVTM and CDR2 ANQGSEA.